These T cell receptor beta chains were read from a single sample in a study of blood T cell repertoires in COVID-19. Using immunoSEQ multiplex PCR, the repertoire was profiled, and TCRdb retains in-frame clones only, with some absent. The sample has about 370,000 clones; approximately 87% are singletons. Sequencing input: peripheral blood. These receptors were taken from a woman aged 30 to 39 with COVID-19, enrolled during active disease. CDR3s include the opening cysteine and the closing phenylalanine or tryptophan. D genes are given only for firm matches. The size field is filled for only some rows; it gives once, few, many or a size class.

J,V,size,D,CDR3,DNA
TRBJ2-7,TRBV6-5,-,-,CASLRGKEQYF,TGTGCCAGCTTACGAGGGAAAGAGCAGTACTTC
TRBJ2-1,TRBV10-3,-,-,CAVETPSYNEQFF,TGTGCCGTAGAGACTCCCTCCTACAATGAGCAGTTCTTC
TRBJ1-1,TRBV5-1,-,-,CASSVAGNTEAFF,TGCGCCAGCAGCGTGGCAGGGAACACTGAAGCTTTCTTT
TRBJ1-1,TRBV5-3,-,TRBD1,CARSSDRVDTEAFF,TGTGCCAGAAGCTCGGACAGGGTGGACACTGAAGCTTTCTTT
TRBJ1-4,TRBV3-1/TRBV3-2,-,-,CASSQDQGGNLFF,TGTGCCAGCAGCCAAGATCAGGGCGGGAATCTGTTTTTT
TRBJ2-1,TRBV10-3,-,-,CAISTQREQFF,TGTGCCATCAGTACACAGCGGGAGCAGTTCTTC
TRBJ2-7,TRBV27,-,TRBD1,CASSLGGLPYEQYF,TGTGCCAGCAGCCTAGGGGGCTTACCCTACGAGCAGTACTTC
TRBJ2-7,TRBV4-1,-,TRBD1,CASSQVRTGSSYEQYF,TGCGCCAGCAGCCAAGTTAGGACAGGAAGCTCCTACGAGCAGTACTTC
TRBJ1-2,TRBV3-1/TRBV3-2,once,-,CASSKENYGYTF,TGTGCCAGCAGCAAGGAGAACTATGGCTACACCTTC
TRBJ1-5,TRBV2,few,TRBD1,CASSGDRGNQPQHF,TGTGCCAGCAGTGGGGACAGGGGCAATCAGCCCCAGCATTTT
TRBJ2-7,TRBV5-4,-,TRBD2,CASSPGLAGWEQYF,TGTGCCAGCAGCCCGGGACTAGCGGGGTGGGAGCAGTACTTC
TRBJ2-3,TRBV18,-,-,CASSPDSKDTQYF,TGTGCCAGCTCACCAGACTCGAAGGATACGCAGTATTTT
TRBJ1-2,TRBV24-1,many,TRBD1,CATSDPGEGADGYTF,TGTGCCACCAGTGACCCCGGTGAGGGGGCGGACGGCTACACCTTC
TRBJ2-7,TRBV6-5,-,TRBD2,CASSPTSASYEQYF,TGTGCCAGCAGTCCGACTAGCGCCTCCTACGAGCAGTACTTC
TRBJ2-3,TRBV7-3,-,TRBD2,CASSPDSGSGSSTQYF,TGTGCCAGCAGCCCAGATAGCGGGAGTGGATCTTCCACGCAGTATTTT
TRBJ1-2,TRBV30,once,-,CAWSVRDGYTF,TGTGCCTGGAGTGTACGAGATGGCTACACCTTC
TRBJ1-2,TRBV30,-,-,CAWKFWAGLNYGYTF,TGTGCCTGGAAGTTCTGGGCAGGTCTTAACTATGGCTACACCTTC
TRBJ2-4,TRBV5-6,-,TRBD2,CASSPGRGGDIQYF,TGTGCCAGCAGCCCCGGTCGGGGGGGGGACATTCAGTACTTC
TRBJ2-5,TRBV5-4,-,-,CASSTVGAPQETQYF,TGTGCCAGCAGCACCGTGGGGGCGCCGCAAGAGACCCAGTACTTC
TRBJ2-5,TRBV10-1,-,-,CASSDLARGAQYF,TGCGCCAGCAGTGACCTAGCTCGCGGGGCCCAGTACTTC
TRBJ2-6,TRBV27,-,-,CASSRVLELSGANVLTF,TGTGCCAGCAGCAGAGTTCTAGAACTCTCTGGGGCCAACGTCCTGACTTTC
TRBJ2-7,TRBV6-5,-,-,CASRQALDEQYF,TGTGCCAGCCGTCAGGCTCTCGACGAGCAGTACTTC
TRBJ1-1,TRBV27,-,-,CASSLTGYAEAFF,TGTGCCAGCAGTCTTACAGGGTACGCTGAAGCTTTCTTT